These 5 T cell receptor beta chains were all obtained from the same sample, sequenced in a study of cytomegalovirus exposure and HLA in healthy donors. The PCR had 60 Vbeta and 13 Jbeta primers. TCRdb keeps only in-frame clones here, not all; method: immunoSEQ multiplex PCR. Seen here are 90,000 to 110,000 clones, more than 60% observed once, and the top ten hold about 1.9%. Sample: PBMCs. The receptors here all came from a man aged 25-40 years in good health and CMV-seronegative.

This sequence joins TRBV7-2 and TRBJ2-3; 14 bases align to TRBD2. The V and J ends lost 5 bases and 0 bases, in that order; junction bases with no gene match: 4. This CDR3 has 17 residues. Germline V gene sequence: CDR1 SGHTA, CDR2 FQGNSA. CDR3 in amino acids: CASSGTSGGPSTDTQYF. As DNA, the CDR3 is TGTGCCAGCAGCGGGACTAGCGGGGGACCTAGCACAGATACGCAGTATTTT.

The rearrangement uses TRBV4-3 and TRBJ2-2, with D uncertain. Germline V gene sequence: CDR1 LGHNA, CDR2 YSLEER. This CDR3 spans 14 amino acids. V lost 6 bases, J lost 7 bases, and 15 bases lay in between. The CDR3 loop reads CASSSLSGHGELFF. The CDR3 DNA follows: TGCGCCAGCAGTTCCCTGTCGGGTCACGGGGAGCTGTTTTTT.

The chain joins TRBV12-5 to TRBJ2-5; maybe TRBD1 (6 bases). V was shortened by 6 bases and J by 3 bases, with 17 bases between the two germline ends. CDR1 is LGHNT and CDR2 is FRNRAP in the germline V gene. The CDR3 has 15 residues. CDR3 region: CASGGASDGEETQYF. The CDR3 DNA sequence: TGTGCTAGTGGGGGGGCCTCGGACGGAGAAGAGACCCAGTACTTC.

In this sample, this clone turned up once. The rearrangement links TRBV10-2 to TRBJ2-1; D possibly corresponds to TRBD2 (6 bases). Germline CDR1 and CDR2: WSHSY and SAAADI. The V and J ends lost 2 bases and 4 bases respectively, with 21 bases between them. The CDR3 runs to 18 residues. The CDR3 bases are TGCGCCAGCAGTGAGAGAGCCTTTAGCGGAAACTTTTACAATGAGCAGTTCTTC. Encoded protein: CASSERAFSGNFYNEQFF.

This clone was detected only a few times. This rearrangement joins TRBV2 to TRBJ1-6, with TRBD1 as a possible D gene (5 bases). V lost 9 bases and J lost 8, with 14 bases in between. CDR3 length equals 13 residues. Germline V gene lookup returns CDR1 SNHLY and CDR2 FYNNEI. CDR3 residues: CASITSRDSPLHF. The CDR3 nucleotides read TGTGCCAGTATAACAAGCAGGGATTCACCCCTCCACTTT.